These 31 T cell receptor beta chains were all obtained from the same sample, sequenced in a study of early T cells in non-severe SARS-CoV-2 infection. Via MiXCR, TCRdb re-called the 5' RACE reads, giving one row per CDR3 protein. The sample shows tens of thousands of distinct CDR3 sequences, 10% of them seen only once. The sequenced sample consisted of whole blood. These receptors were obtained from an adult who was a healthcare worker with PCR-confirmed SARS-CoV-2 infection or an uninfected control (not recorded which).

V gene TRBV7-8 combines with J gene TRBJ1-5, with 7 bases identical to TRBD1. After removal of 4 bases from V and 9 bases from J, the junction contained 9 bases not matched to a gene. Germline values: CDR1 SGHVS, CDR2 FQNEAQ. This CDR3 has 14 residues. The CDR3 bases are TGTGCCAGCAGCTCGGACAGGACTAAACTGCCCCAGCATTTT. It is translated as CASSSDRTKLPQHF.

The rearrangement joins TRBV7-2 to TRBJ2-2; 11 bases map to TRBD2. CDR1 is SGHTA and CDR2 is FQGNSA in the germline V gene. Trimming cost V 6 bases and J 6 bases; bases outside gene matches: 12. The CDR3 length is 17 residues. The CDR3 nucleotides are TGTGCCAGCAGGCCCGGGGCTAGCGGGAGGCCTTCCGGGGAGCTGTTTTTT. Its protein is CASRPGASGRPSGELFF.

This clonotype has a count of ten or more. This chain joins TRBV7-8 and TRBJ1-1, with D perhaps matching TRBD1 (5 bases). Germline loops: CDR1 SGHVS, CDR2 FQNEAQ. This CDR3 is built from 13 residues. V was cut by 1 base and J by 5 bases, with 8 bases left in between. The CDR3 sequence is CASSLVWGTEAFF. CDR3 nucleotide sequence: TGTGCCAGCAGCTTAGTGTGGGGGACTGAAGCTTTCTTT.

This clonotype was observed many times. An end of the junction does not agree with germline; a read error may underlie this. The chain couples TRBV5-1 to TRBJ1-1; the D is unclear. The CDR3 runs 13 residues. CDR1 is SGHRS, CDR2 YFSETQ, per germline. The CDR3 sequence: CASSLLRGSEAFF. CDR3 in DNA: TGTGCCAGCAGCTTGCTTCGCGGTAGTGAAGCTTTCTTT.

The sample holds many counts of this clonotype. V gene TRBV4-1 combines with J gene TRBJ1-6, with D possibly matching TRBD1 (5 bases). Trimming cost V 0 bases and J 6 bases, with 9 bases left between them. Germline V gene lookup returns CDR1 MGHRA and CDR2 YSYEKL. The CDR3 totals 15 residues. CDR3 region: CASSQDRDSNSPLHF. The CDR3 DNA reads TGCGCCAGCAGCCAAGATCGTGACAGTAATTCACCCCTCCACTTT.

V is TRBV29-1 and J is TRBJ1-2; D may be TRBD1 (5 bases). This CDR3 has 13 amino acids. Germline loops: CDR1 SQVTM, CDR2 ANQGSEA. V was shortened by 6 bases and J by 2 bases, with 13 bases between the two germline ends. CDR3 region: CSVWEGANYGYTF. The CDR3 coding sequence is TGCAGCGTCTGGGAAGGGGCGAACTATGGCTACACCTTC.

This clonotype came up a few times. The chain's CDR3 is CAISLQGTNTEAFF. For the CDR3, the DNA is TGTGCCATCAGTCTACAGGGCACGAACACTGAAGCTTTCTTT. The V and J genes are TRBV10-3 and TRBJ1-1; possible D gene TRBD1, 6 bases. The CDR3 is made up of 14 amino acids. The ends were cut back, 5 bases at V and 1 base at J, with 11 bases in the middle. Germline V gives CDR1 ENHRY, CDR2 SYGVKD.

This clonotype has at least ten counts. The chain is built from TRBV19 and TRBJ2-5; 9 nucleotides agree with TRBD2. The V gene's germline CDR1 is LNHDA and CDR2 SQIVND (reference sequence). The junction had 3 bases not matched to a gene; V was cut back by 3 bases and J by 7 bases. CDR3 length: 13 residues. CDR3 in DNA: TGTGCCAGTAGTATGGCTAGCGGGACGACCCAGTACTTC. Its translation is CASSMASGTTQYF.

This clonotype appeared many times. The genes are TRBV7-6 and TRBJ2-6; no reliable D call. Trimming left V 2 bases short and J 0 bases short, with 14 bases between. The CDR3 loop spans 18 amino acids. CDR1 SGHVS and CDR2 FNYEAQ come from the germline V gene. CDR3 in DNA: TGTGCCAGCAGCTTAAGGGTCACAGTTCACTCTGGGGCCAACGTCCTGACTTTC. This translates into CASSLRVTVHSGANVLTF.

This clonotype was detected many times. The genes are TRBV4-3 and TRBJ2-5; perhaps TRBD2 as D (5 bases). V lost 4 bases, J lost 2 bases, and 14 bases lay in between. The CDR3 has 15 amino acids. Germline assignment: CDR1 LGHNA and CDR2 YSLEER. The CDR3 is CASSLRAAPQETQYF. The CDR3 nucleotides read TGCGCCAGCAGCCTGAGGGCGGCGCCGCAAGAGACCCAGTACTTC.

This clonotype was observed at least ten times. CDR3: CSARDSHSFRQYF. The CDR3 DNA follows: TGCAGTGCTAGAGATTCCCACAGCTTCCGGCAGTACTTC. The chain is built from TRBV20-1 and TRBJ2-7; D is undetermined. The germline CDR1 and CDR2 sequences are DFQATT and SNEGSKA (reference sequence). V was cut by 0 bases and J by 9 bases, with 15 bases left in between. The CDR3 loop spans 13 amino acids.

In this sample, this clonotype turned up many times. The chain links TRBV11-2 to TRBJ2-3, with D perhaps TRBD1 or TRBD2 (5 bases each). Germline V gene lookup returns CDR1 SGHAT and CDR2 FQNNGV. The CDR3 is 15 amino acids. V lost 5 bases and J 4 bases, leaving 16 bases between the germline ends. CDR3 protein: CASSHNARGADTQYF. CDR3 in DNA: TGTGCCAGCAGCCATAACGCCCGAGGGGCAGATACGCAGTATTTT.

This clonotype was counted only a few times. This chain uses TRBV18 with TRBJ2-7; 8 bases are shared with TRBD1. This CDR3 is built from 15 residues. Germline lookup yields CDR1 KGHSH and CDR2 LQKENI. Trimming removed 0 bases from V and 2 bases from J; junction bases left unmatched: 3. The CDR3 DNA sequence: TGTGCCAGCTCACCACCGAACAGGGGGACCTACGAGCAGTACTTC. This encodes CASSPPNRGTYEQYF.

This clonotype was counted many times. This chain links TRBV5-4 with TRBJ2-1, with TRBD2 as a possible D gene (6 bases). The CDR3 length is 15 residues. In germline, CDR1 is SGHNT, CDR2 YYREEE (reference sequence). Trimming cost V 10 bases and J 7 bases, with 24 bases left between them. The CDR3: CAFQDGTPTRNEQFF. Here the CDR3 DNA reads TGTGCCTTCCAGGACGGGACTCCCACCCGTAATGAGCAGTTCTTC.

This clonotype showed up many times. V and J are TRBV6-2 or TRBV6-3 and TRBJ2-7, with 9 nucleotides matching TRBD1. Germline-derived CDR1 and CDR2 are MNHEY and SVGEGT. This CDR3 is built from 14 residues. With 7 bases clipped from V and 3 bases from J, the junction kept 7 bases outside the gene matches. The CDR3 loop is CASNGQGWGYEQYF. The DNA for the CDR3 is TGTGCCAGCAATGGACAGGGGTGGGGCTACGAGCAGTACTTC.

This clonotype was picked up a small number of times. The chain uses TRBV7-9 and TRBJ1-2, with 8 positions matching TRBD1. The CDR3 runs to 14 residues. V lost 11 bases and J lost 4; bases outside the gene matches: 12. Germline values: CDR1 SEHNR, CDR2 FQNEAQ (reference sequence). The DNA for the CDR3 is TGTGCCGGGGGGATCAGGGGGCGCCCCTATGGCTACACCTTC. Translated, it gives CAGGIRGRPYGYTF.

This clonotype has only a few counts. CDR3 protein: CAISEGNGYTF. CDR3 DNA: TGTGCCATCAGTGAGGGCAATGGCTACACCTTC. V gene TRBV10-3 combines with J gene TRBJ1-2; D is undetermined. The CDR3 length is 11 residues. V was cut by 2 bases and J by 6 bases, with 4 bases left in between. CDR1 is ENHRY and CDR2 is SYGVKD in the germline V gene.

This clonotype was seen ten or more times. The chain couples TRBV5-6 to TRBJ1-2; D is uncertain. CDR1 and CDR2 from the germline V gene are SGHDT and YYEEEE. This CDR3 has 13 residues. Trimming removed 2 bases from V and 1 base from J, with 6 bases in between. As DNA, the CDR3 is TGTGCCAGCAGCTTCGGACTTAACTATGGCTACACCTTC. It is translated as CASSFGLNYGYTF.

This clonotype was counted ten times or more. The chain links TRBV20-1 to TRBJ1-5; D may be TRBD1 (5 bases). This CDR3 contains 14 residues. The germline V gene encodes CDR1 DFQATT and CDR2 SNEGSKA (reference sequence). The V end lost 6 bases, the J end lost 5 bases, and 17 bases lay between the germline ends. As DNA, the CDR3 is TGCAGTGCCCCGGGCGCCAGGGATTATCAGCCCCAGCATTTT. The encoded protein is CSAPGARDYQPQHF.

This clonotype appeared many times. V is TRBV28 and J is TRBJ2-5; 7 positions agree with TRBD1. The CDR3 length is 14 residues. Germline lookup yields CDR1 MDHEN and CDR2 SYDVKM. V shed 5 bases and J 2 bases; nucleotides not matched to a gene: 5. The CDR3 reads CASSPDRQQETQYF. CDR3 nucleotides: TGTGCCAGCAGTCCGGACAGGCAGCAAGAGACCCAGTACTTC.

The chain is built from TRBV15 and TRBJ1-2, with 7 nucleotides matching TRBD1. The germline gives CDR1 LNHNV, CDR2 YYDKDF (reference sequence). V lost 9 bases, J lost 4 bases, and 2 bases stayed unmatched. This CDR3 is 11 amino acids long. Here the CDR3 DNA reads TGTGCCACAGGGGGCGGCTATGGCTACACCTTC. This gives the protein CATGGGYGYTF.

The chain is built from TRBV20-1 and TRBJ2-1, with D unresolved. The ends were cut back, 3 bases at V and 8 bases at J, with 14 bases in the middle. The CDR3 has 13 residues. CDR1 is DFQATT, CDR2 SNEGSKA, per germline (reference sequence). The CDR3, as DNA: TGCAGTGCTAGGACCCCGTTTTACGATGAGCAGTTCTTC. Encoded protein: CSARTPFYDEQFF.

The sample holds a few counts of this clonotype. This chain links TRBV28 with TRBJ2-7; perhaps D is TRBD1 or TRBD2 (5 bases each). Trimming removed 6 bases from V and 1 base from J, with 22 bases in between. The CDR3 loop spans 17 amino acids. The germline CDR1 and CDR2 sequences are MDHEN and SYDVKM. CDR3 sequence: CASSSPSGTGNSYEQYF. In nucleotides, the CDR3 is TGTGCCAGCAGCTCGCCTTCCGGGACGGGGAATTCCTACGAGCAGTACTTC.

This clonotype was found a few times. The chain employs TRBV11-3 and TRBJ2-3; 8 bases agree with TRBD2. Per germline, CDR1 SGHNT and CDR2 YENEEA. The CDR3 extends over 15 amino acids. The junction had 8 bases not matched to a gene; V was cut back by 3 bases and J by 6 bases. The CDR3 DNA follows: TGTGCCAGCAGCTTCGGCGGGAGGCCAGGGGATACGCAGTATTTT. This translates into CASSFGGRPGDTQYF. Full variable domain (outside the CDR3, taken from reference TRBV11-3 and TRBJ2-3): EAGVVQSPRYKIIEKKQPVAFWCNPISGHNTLYWYLQNLGQGPELLIRYENEEAVDDSQLPKDRFSAERLKGVDSTLKIQPAELGDSAVYLCASSFGGRPGDTQYFGPGTRLTVL.

Ten or more counts support this clonotype. The chain carries TRBV10-3 and TRBJ2-3; 7 nucleotides agree with TRBD2. The CDR3 sequence is 17 residues long. V gave up 4 bases and J gave up 3 bases; unmatched junction bases: 13. CDR1 is ENHRY and CDR2 is SYGVKD in the germline V gene. CDR3: CAISVGLAEIETDTQYF. The CDR3 DNA reads TGTGCCATCAGTGTCGGGCTAGCGGAGATAGAGACAGATACGCAGTATTTT.

The rearrangement joins TRBV6-5 to TRBJ1-1; D is perhaps TRBD1 (6 bases). In germline, CDR1 is MNHEY, CDR2 SVGAGI. CDR3 length: 13 residues. The V end lost 2 bases, the J end lost 13 bases, and 17 bases lay between the germline ends. The CDR3 DNA reads as TGTGCCAGCAGTTACACCGAGGGAGGGGGAGGTTTCTTT. Its translation: CASSYTEGGGGFF.

This clonotype showed up just a few times. The chain combines TRBV7-9 with TRBJ1-1, with TRBD1 identical over 9 bases. Losses at the gene ends were 4 bases for V and 6 bases for J; bases not matched to a gene: 3. The CDR3 spans 13 residues. CDR1 SEHNR and CDR2 FQNEAQ come from the germline V gene (reference sequence). DNA for the CDR3: TGTGCCAGCAGCTCACAGGGGGCTGCTGAAGCTTTCTTT. This sequence encodes CASSSQGAAEAFF.

In its sample, this clonotype was seen a few times. The chain carries TRBV7-9 and TRBJ1-1; D uncertain. Germline V lookup: CDR1 SEHNR, CDR2 FQNEAQ (reference sequence). The CDR3 spans 13 residues. V lost 2 bases and J 3 bases, leaving 7 bases between the germline ends. The CDR3 reads CASSLIADTEAFF. The DNA for the CDR3 is TGTGCCAGCAGCTTAATAGCGGACACTGAAGCTTTCTTT.

The sample holds many counts of this clonotype. This chain joins TRBV7-2 and TRBJ2-7; TRBD1 matches 7 bases. Trimming cost V 6 bases and J 4 bases; bases outside gene matches: 6. The CDR3 contains 13 residues. Germline CDR1 reads SGHTA; CDR2 reads FQGNSA. The CDR3 DNA reads TGTGCCAGCAGTCGGGACAGTTGGTACGAGCAGTACTTC. Protein: CASSRDSWYEQYF. Combining the CDR3 with reference TRBV7-2 and TRBJ2-7 gives the whole variable domain GAGVSQSPSNKVTEKGKDVELRCDPISGHTALYWYRQSLGQGLEFLIYFQGNSAPDKSGLPSDRFSAERTGGSVSTLTIQRTQQEDSAVYLCASSRDSWYEQYFGPGTRLTVT.

This clonotype was picked up many times. The chain employs TRBV7-9 and TRBJ1-5; D is unresolved. CDR3 length: 14 residues. CDR1 is SEHNR, CDR2 FQNEAQ, per germline (reference sequence). Between the trimmed V and J ends, which lost 4 bases and 2 bases, there was a span of 9 bases. The CDR3 loop reads CASSSGGGNQPQHF. CDR3 nucleotides: TGTGCCAGCAGCTCTGGAGGAGGCAATCAGCCCCAGCATTTT.

The rearrangement links TRBV20-1 to TRBJ2-7, with D maybe TRBD1 (6 bases). The CDR3 has 16 residues. V was trimmed by 5 bases and J by 6 bases, leaving 26 bases between them. Germline V gene data show CDR1 as DFQATT and CDR2 as SNEGSKA (reference sequence). The CDR3 sequence: CSARKIGTPEAGEQYF. In DNA form, the CDR3 reads TGCAGTGCTCGGAAAATCGGGACACCCGAGGCGGGCGAGCAGTACTTC.